The rows below give T cell receptor beta chains drawn from one sample of a study of vaccination effects on CD4 cells after COVID-19. No antigen has been assigned to these receptors. This table comes from immunoSEQ multiplex PCR, and its TCRdb copy is limited to in-frame clones, with some not included. The sample lists 45,000 to 65,000 clones, nearly 80% occurring once. The material was CD4+ T cells from PBMCs cultured without peptide, obtained after COVID-19 vaccination. Receptor source: a human donor who received a COVID-19 vaccine. Each CDR3 is given with its conserved first and last residue. The order of the fields is clone size, V gene, J gene, D gene, CDR3 protein, CDR3 DNA. A D gene is named only where the DNA matches it firmly. Size values are once, few and many counts, or a class for expanded clones, and some rows have none.

>once|TRBV28|TRBJ1-5|-
CASSVPGNQPQHF
TGTGCCAGCAGTGTCCCGGGCAATCAGCCCCAGCATTTT
>-|TRBV7-9|TRBJ2-7|TRBD1
CASSAPGQGSTYEQYF
TGTGCCAGCAGCGCCCCGGGACAGGGTTCGACGTACGAGCAGTACTTC
>-|TRBV5-1|TRBJ2-1|-
CASSSGGASYNEQFF
TGCGCCAGCTCCTCAGGCGGGGCTTCCTACAATGAGCAGTTCTTC
>-|TRBV18|TRBJ1-6|-
CASSPGNSPLHF
TGTGCCAGCTCACCCGGGAATTCACCCCTCCACTTT
>-|TRBV3-1/TRBV3-2|TRBJ1-5|-
CASSRKGTEPQHF
TGTGCCAGCAGTCGAAAAGGGACGGAGCCCCAGCATTTT
>few|TRBV29-1|TRBJ1-1|-
CSVDGRRWADTEAFF
TGCAGCGTAGACGGTCGACGGTGGGCAGACACTGAAGCTTTCTTT
>-|TRBV7-2|TRBJ2-5|-
CASSLEREETQYF
TGTGCCAGCAGCTTAGAGCGTGAAGAGACCCAGTACTTC
>few|TRBV11-2|TRBJ1-5|-
CASSLNSNQPQHF
TGTGCCAGCAGCCTTAATAGCAATCAGCCCCAGCATTTT
>-|TRBV4-3|TRBJ1-5|-
CASSQERGNQPQHF
TGCGCCAGCAGCCAAGAGAGGGGGAATCAGCCCCAGCATTTT
>once|TRBV19|TRBJ2-7|-
CASSIIWDTSYEQYF
TGTGCCAGTAGTATAATTTGGGACACCTCCTACGAGCAGTACTTC
>-|TRBV4-3|TRBJ1-5|TRBD1
CASSQDWRTGAYQPQHF
TGCGCCAGCAGCCAAGATTGGCGGACAGGGGCATATCAGCCCCAGCATTTT
>-|TRBV4-3|TRBJ2-7|-
CASSQSRAVEQYF
TGCGCCAGCAGCCAAAGCCGGGCAGTCGAGCAGTACTTC
>-|TRBV18|TRBJ2-7|-
CASSPNTQGNEQYF
TGTGCCAGCTCACCAAATACGCAGGGGAACGAACAGTACTTC
>-|TRBV7-9|TRBJ1-4|TRBD1
CASSYGQGTNEKLFF
TGTGCCAGCAGCTATGGACAGGGAACTAATGAAAAACTGTTTTTT
>-|TRBV29-1|TRBJ1-3|-
CSVGTSSGNTIYF
TGCAGCGTTGGGACATCTTCTGGAAACACCATATATTTT
>-|TRBV11-2|TRBJ1-5|-
CASSSIAGAGNQPQHF
TGTGCCAGCAGCTCGATTGCCGGGGCGGGCAATCAGCCCCAGCATTTT
>-|TRBV11-2|TRBJ1-1|-
CASSIRDTNPEAFF
TGTGCCAGCTCAATTCGGGACACCAATCCTGAAGCTTTCTTT
>-|TRBV25-1|TRBJ1-1|-
CASSARKGGDTEAFF
TGTGCCAGCAGTGCCCGAAAGGGGGGGGACACTGAAGCTTTCTTT
>-|TRBV11-3|TRBJ2-1|-
CASSLGGVPANEQFF
TGTGCCAGCAGCTTAGGTGGGGTCCCAGCCAATGAGCAGTTCTTC
>-|TRBV5-1|TRBJ2-7|TRBD1
CASRWGQATNEQYF
TGCGCCAGCAGGTGGGGACAGGCCACGAACGAGCAGTACTTC
>-|TRBV5-4|TRBJ2-2|-
CASSLEGAERAGELFF
TGTGCCAGCAGCTTGGAAGGGGCGGAGAGGGCCGGGGAGCTGTTTTTT
>-|TRBV6-5|TRBJ2-3|-
CASSRASSTDTQYF
TGTGCCAGCTCCCGGGCCTCAAGCACAGATACGCAGTATTTT